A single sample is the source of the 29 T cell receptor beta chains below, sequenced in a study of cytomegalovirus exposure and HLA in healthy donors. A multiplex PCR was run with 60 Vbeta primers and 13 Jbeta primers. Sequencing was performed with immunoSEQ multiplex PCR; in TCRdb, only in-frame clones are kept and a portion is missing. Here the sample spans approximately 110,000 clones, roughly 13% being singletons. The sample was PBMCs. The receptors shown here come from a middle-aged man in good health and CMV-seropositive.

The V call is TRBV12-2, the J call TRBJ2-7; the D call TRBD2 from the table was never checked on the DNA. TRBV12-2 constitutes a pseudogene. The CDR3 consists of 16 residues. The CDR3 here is CASRLVPGRGFGEQYF. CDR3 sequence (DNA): TGTGCAAGTCGCTTAGTCCCAGGGAGGGGTTTCGGCGAGCAGTACTTC.

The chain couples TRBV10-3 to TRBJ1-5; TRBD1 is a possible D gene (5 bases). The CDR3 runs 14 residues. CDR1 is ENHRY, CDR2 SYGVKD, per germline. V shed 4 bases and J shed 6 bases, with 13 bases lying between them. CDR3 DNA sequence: TGTGCCATCAGTGGTCTCGATGGGGCTCAGCCCCAGCATTTT. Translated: CAISGLDGAQPQHF.

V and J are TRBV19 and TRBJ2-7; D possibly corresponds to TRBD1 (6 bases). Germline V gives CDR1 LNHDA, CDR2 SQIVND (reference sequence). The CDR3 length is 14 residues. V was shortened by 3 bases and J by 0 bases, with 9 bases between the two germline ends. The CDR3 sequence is CASSMMDSSYEQYF. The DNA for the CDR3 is TGTGCCAGTAGTATGATGGACAGCTCCTACGAGCAGTACTTC.

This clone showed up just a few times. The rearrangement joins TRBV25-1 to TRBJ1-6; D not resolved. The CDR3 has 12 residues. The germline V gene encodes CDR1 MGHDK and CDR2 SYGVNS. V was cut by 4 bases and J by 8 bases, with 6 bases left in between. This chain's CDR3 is CASSVRDSPLHF. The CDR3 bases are TGTGCCAGCAGTGTAAGAGATTCACCCCTCCACTTT.

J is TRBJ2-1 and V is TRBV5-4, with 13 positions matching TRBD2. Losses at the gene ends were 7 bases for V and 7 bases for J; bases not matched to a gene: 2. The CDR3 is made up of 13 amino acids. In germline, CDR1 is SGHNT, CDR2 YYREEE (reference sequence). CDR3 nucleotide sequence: TGTGCCAGCTCGGGACTAGCGGGAAATGAGCAGTTCTTC. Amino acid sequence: CASSGLAGNEQFF.

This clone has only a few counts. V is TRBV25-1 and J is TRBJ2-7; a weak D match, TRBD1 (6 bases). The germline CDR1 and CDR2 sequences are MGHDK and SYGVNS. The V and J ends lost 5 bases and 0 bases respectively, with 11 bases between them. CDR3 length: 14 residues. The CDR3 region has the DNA TGTGCCAGCAGTATCCGGGACACCTCCTACGAGCAGTACTTC. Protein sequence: CASSIRDTSYEQYF.

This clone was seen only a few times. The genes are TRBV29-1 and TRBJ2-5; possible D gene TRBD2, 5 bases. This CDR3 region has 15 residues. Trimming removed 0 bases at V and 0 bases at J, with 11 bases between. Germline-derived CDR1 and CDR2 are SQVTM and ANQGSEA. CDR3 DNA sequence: TGCAGCGTTGAAGAACAGCGGATGTACCAAGAGACCCAGTACTTC. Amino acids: CSVEEQRMYQETQYF.

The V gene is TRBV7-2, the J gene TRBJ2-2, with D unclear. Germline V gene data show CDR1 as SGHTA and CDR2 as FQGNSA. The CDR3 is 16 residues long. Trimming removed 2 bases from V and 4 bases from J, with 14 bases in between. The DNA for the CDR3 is TGTGCCAGCAGCTTAATTTCGGGTTACGGCACCGGGGAGCTGTTTTTT. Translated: CASSLISGYGTGELFF.

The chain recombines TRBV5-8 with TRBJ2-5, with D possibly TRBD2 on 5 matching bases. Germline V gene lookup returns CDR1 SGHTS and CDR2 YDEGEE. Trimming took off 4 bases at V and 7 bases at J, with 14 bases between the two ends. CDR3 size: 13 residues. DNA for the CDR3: TGTGCCAGCAGCGAGAGGGCAGTAAGGACCCAGTACTTC. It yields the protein CASSERAVRTQYF.

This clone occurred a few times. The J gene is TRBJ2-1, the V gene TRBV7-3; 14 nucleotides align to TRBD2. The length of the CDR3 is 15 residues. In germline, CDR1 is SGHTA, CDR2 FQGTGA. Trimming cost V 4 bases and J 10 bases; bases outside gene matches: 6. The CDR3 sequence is CASSSGLAGEREQFF. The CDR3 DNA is TGTGCCAGCAGCTCGGGACTAGCGGGAGAAAGAGAGCAGTTCTTC. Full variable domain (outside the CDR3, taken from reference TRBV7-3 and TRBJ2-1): GAGVSQTPSNKVTEKGKYVELRCDPISGHTALYWYRQSLGQGPEFLIYFQGTGAADDSGLPNDRFFAVRPEGSVSTLKIQRTERGDSAVYLCASSSGLAGEREQFFGPGTRLTVL.

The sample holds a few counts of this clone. CDR3 nucleotide sequence: TGCGCCAGCAGCCCTGGGGGGGGGTCTGGCACCGGGGAGCTGTTTTTT. As protein: CASSPGGGSGTGELFF. The gene calls are TRBV5-1 and TRBJ2-2, with TRBD2 identical over 7 bases. Unmatched junction bases numbered 10, after V lost 4 bases and J lost 4 bases. In germline, CDR1 is SGHRS, CDR2 YFSETQ. This CDR3 has 16 amino acids.

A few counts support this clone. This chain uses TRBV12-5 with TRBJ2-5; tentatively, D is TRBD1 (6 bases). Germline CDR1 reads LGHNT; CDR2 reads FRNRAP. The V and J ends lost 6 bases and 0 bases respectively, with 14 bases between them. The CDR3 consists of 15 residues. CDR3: CASGPRTVYQETQYF. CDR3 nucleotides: TGTGCTAGTGGCCCCCGGACAGTGTACCAAGAGACCCAGTACTTC.

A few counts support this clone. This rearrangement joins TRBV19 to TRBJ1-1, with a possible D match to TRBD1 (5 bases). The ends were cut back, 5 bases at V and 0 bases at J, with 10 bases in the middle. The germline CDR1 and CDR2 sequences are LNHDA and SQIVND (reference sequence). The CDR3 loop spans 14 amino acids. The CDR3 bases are TGTGCCAGTAGTTTTCGGACATTGAACACTGAAGCTTTCTTT. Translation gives CASSFRTLNTEAFF.

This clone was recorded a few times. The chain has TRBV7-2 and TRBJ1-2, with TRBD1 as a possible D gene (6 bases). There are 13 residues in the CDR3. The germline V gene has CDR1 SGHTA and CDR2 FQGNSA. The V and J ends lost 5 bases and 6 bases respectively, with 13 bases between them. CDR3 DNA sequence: TGTGCCAGCAGCACCCGAGGGGGGGATGGCTACACCTTC. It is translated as CASSTRGGDGYTF.

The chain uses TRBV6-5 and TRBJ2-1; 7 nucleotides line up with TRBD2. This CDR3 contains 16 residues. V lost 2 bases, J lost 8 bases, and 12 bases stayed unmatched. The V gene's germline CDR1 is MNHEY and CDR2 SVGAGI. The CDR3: CASSYGAGADPHEQFF. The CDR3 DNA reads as TGTGCCAGCAGTTACGGTGCGGGAGCGGACCCCCATGAGCAGTTCTTC.

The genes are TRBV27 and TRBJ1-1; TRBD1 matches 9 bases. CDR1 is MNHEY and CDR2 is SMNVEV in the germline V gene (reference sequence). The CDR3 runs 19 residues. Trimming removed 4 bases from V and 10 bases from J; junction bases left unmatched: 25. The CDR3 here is CASSSQPNRGRSVLQGAFF. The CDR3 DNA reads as TGTGCCAGCAGTTCCCAACCGAACAGGGGGCGAAGCGTTTTGCAGGGAGCTTTCTTT.

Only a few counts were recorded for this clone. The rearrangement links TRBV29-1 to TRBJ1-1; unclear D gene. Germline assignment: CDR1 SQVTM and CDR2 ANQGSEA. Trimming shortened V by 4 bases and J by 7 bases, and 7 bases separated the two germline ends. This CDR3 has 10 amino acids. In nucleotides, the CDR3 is TGCAGCGTTGTTGCTAATGAAGCTTTCTTT. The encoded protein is CSVVANEAFF.

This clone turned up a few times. CDR3 nucleotides: TGTGCCAGCAGTTCCCGGACAGGCTACGAGCAGTACTTC. It yields the protein CASSSRTGYEQYF. The chain carries TRBV27 and TRBJ2-7, with 7 bases identical to TRBD1. The CDR3 length is 13 residues. The germline V gene has CDR1 MNHEY and CDR2 SMNVEV (reference sequence). Trimming at V came to 4 bases and at J to 3 bases, leaving 3 bases not matched to a gene.

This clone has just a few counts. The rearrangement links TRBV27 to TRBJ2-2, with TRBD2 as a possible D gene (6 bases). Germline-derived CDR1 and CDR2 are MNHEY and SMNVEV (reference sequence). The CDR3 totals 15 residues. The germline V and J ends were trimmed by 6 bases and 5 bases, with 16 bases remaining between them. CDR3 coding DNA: TGTGCCAGCAGCGCGGGACGAGGTCTGACCGGGGAGCTGTTTTTT. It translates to CASSAGRGLTGELFF.

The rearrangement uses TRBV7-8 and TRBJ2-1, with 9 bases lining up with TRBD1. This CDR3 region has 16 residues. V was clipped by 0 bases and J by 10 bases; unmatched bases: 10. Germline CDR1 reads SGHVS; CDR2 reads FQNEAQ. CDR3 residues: CASSLAAGTGTLEQFF. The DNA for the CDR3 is TGTGCCAGCAGCTTAGCGGCCGGGACAGGGACCTTGGAGCAGTTCTTC. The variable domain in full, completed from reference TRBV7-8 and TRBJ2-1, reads GAGVSQSPRYKVAKRGQDVALRCDPISGHVSLFWYQQALGQGPEFLTYFQNEAQLDKSGLPSDRFFAERPEGSVSTLKIQRTQQEDSAVYLCASSLAAGTGTLEQFFGPGTRLTVL.

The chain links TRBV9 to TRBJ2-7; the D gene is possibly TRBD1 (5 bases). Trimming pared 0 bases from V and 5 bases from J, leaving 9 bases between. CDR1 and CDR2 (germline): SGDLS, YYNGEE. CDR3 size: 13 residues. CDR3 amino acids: CASSVGVGDEQYF. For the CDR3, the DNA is TGTGCCAGCAGCGTAGGAGTAGGGGACGAGCAGTACTTC.

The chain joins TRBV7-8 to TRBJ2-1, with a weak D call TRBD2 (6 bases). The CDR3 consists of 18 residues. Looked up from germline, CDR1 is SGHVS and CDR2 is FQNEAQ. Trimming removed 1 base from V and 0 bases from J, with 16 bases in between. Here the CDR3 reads CASSLEARDFSSYNEQFF. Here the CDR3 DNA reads TGTGCCAGCAGCTTAGAGGCCAGGGACTTCAGCTCCTACAATGAGCAGTTCTTC.

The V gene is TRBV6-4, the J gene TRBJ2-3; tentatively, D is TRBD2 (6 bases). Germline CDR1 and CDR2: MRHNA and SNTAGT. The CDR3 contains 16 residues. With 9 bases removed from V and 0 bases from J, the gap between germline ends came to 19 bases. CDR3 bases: TGTGCCAGGATCGAAATGGGACTGAAGAGCACAGATACGCAGTATTTT. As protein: CARIEMGLKSTDTQYF.

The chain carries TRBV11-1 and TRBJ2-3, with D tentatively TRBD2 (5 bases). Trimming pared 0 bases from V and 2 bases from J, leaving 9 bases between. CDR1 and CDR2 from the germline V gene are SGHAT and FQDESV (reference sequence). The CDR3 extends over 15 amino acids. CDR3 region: CASSLAGSLTDTQYF. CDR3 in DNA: TGTGCCAGCAGCTTAGCAGGGAGTCTCACAGATACGCAGTATTTT. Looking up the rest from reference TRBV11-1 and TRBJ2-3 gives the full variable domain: EAEVAQSPRYKITEKSQAVAFWCDPISGHATLYWYRQILGQGPELLVQFQDESVVDDSQLPKDRFSAERLKGVDSTLKIQPAELGDSAMYLCASSLAGSLTDTQYFGPGTRLTVL.

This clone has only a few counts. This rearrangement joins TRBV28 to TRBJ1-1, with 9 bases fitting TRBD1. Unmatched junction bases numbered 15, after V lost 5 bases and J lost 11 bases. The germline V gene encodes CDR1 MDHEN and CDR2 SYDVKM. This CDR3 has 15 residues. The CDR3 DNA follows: TGTGCCAGCAGTCTCCCGACCGGGACAGGGTCTCAGGCTTTCTTT. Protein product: CASSLPTGTGSQAFF. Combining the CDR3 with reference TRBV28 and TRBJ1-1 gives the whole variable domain DVKVTQSSRYLVKRTGEKVFLECVQDMDHENMFWYRQDPGLGLRLIYFSYDVKMKEKGDIPEGYSVSREKKERFSLILESASTNQTSMYLCASSLPTGTGSQAFFGQGTRLTVV.

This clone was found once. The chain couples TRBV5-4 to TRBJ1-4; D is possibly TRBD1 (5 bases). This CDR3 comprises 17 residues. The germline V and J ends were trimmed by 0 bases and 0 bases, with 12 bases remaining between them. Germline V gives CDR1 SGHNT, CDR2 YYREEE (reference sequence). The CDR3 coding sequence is TGTGCCAGCAGCTTGGAGCCAACGGGGGCAACTAATGAAAAACTGTTTTTT. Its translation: CASSLEPTGATNEKLFF. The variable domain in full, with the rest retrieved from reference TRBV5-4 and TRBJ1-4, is ETGVTQSPTHLIKTRGQQVTLRCSSQSGHNTVSWYQQALGQGPQFIFQYYREEENGRGNFPPRFSGLQFPNYSSELNVNALELDDSALYLCASSLEPTGATNEKLFFGSGTQLSVL.

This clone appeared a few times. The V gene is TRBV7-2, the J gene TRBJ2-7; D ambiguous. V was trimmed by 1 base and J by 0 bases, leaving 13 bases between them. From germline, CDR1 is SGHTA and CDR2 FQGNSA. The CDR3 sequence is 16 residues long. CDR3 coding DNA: TGTGCCAGCAGCTTAGGAGGTTCTGTTAGCTCCTACGAGCAGTACTTC. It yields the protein CASSLGGSVSSYEQYF.

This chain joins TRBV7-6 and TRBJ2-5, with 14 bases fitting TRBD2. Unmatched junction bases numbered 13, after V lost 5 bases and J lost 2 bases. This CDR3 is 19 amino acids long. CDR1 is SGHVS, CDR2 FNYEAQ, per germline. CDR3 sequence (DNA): TGTGCCAGCAGCCCGAGAGAAGGACTAGCGGGAGGTCGGCAAGAGACCCAGTACTTC. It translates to CASSPREGLAGGRQETQYF.

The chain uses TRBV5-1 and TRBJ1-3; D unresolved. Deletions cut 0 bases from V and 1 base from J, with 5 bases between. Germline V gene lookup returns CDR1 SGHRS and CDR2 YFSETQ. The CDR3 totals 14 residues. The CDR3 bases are TGCGCCAGCAGCTTGGGTACATCTGGAAACACCATATATTTT. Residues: CASSLGTSGNTIYF. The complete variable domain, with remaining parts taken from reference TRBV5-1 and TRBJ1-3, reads KAGVTQTPRYLIKTRGQQVTLSCSPISGHRSVSWYQQTPGQGLQFLFEYFSETQRNKGNFPGRFSGRQFSNSRSEMNVSTLELGDSALYLCASSLGTSGNTIYFGEGSWLTVV.